The next 21 T cell receptor beta chains were all read from a single sample in a study of T cells in Graves' hyperthyroidism and ophthalmopathy. The investigators amplified TCR beta CDR3 regions from RNA transcripts. First-round RT-PCR of the TCR CDR3 relied on the HTBI primer set. TCRdb recomputed calls from the multiplex PCR reads with MiXCR, one row per CDR3 protein. The sample lists around 400,000 distinct CDR3 sequences, roughly 14% occurring once. The sequencing input was blood. All receptors come from a young woman with Graves' hyperthyroidism that later progressed to Graves' ophthalmopathy.

This clonotype was observed at least ten times. The chain links TRBV9 to TRBJ2-7, with 9 bases aligning to TRBD1. CDR3 length: 14 amino acids. J lost 6 bases, V lost 4 bases, and 8 bases had no gene match. Germline CDR1 reads SGDLS; CDR2 reads YYNGEE. The CDR3 DNA is TGTGCCAGCAGCTCACGACAGGGGGAGGGCGAGCAGTACTTC. It codes for CASSSRQGEGEQYF.

The sample holds many counts of this clonotype. The chain uses TRBV6-1 and TRBJ2-3; 13 nucleotides match TRBD2. With V trimmed by 5 bases and J by 3 bases, 8 bases remained unmatched. CDR1 and CDR2 (germline): MNHNS, SASEGT. This CDR3 comprises 17 residues. As DNA, the CDR3 is TGTGCCAGCAGTCCTAGGACTAGCGGGAGATTGACAGATACGCAGTATTTT. Its translation: CASSPRTSGRLTDTQYF.

The V and J genes are TRBV29-1 and TRBJ2-7; the D call may be TRBD1 or TRBD2 (5 bases each). The CDR3 covers 12 residues. Looked up from germline, CDR1 is SQVTM and CDR2 is ANQGSEA. V gave up 4 bases and J gave up 7 bases, with 14 bases separating them. CDR3 nucleotides: TGCAGCGTTGTTGGGGGACCGAGGGAGCAGTACTTC. It encodes CSVVGGPREQYF.

This clonotype was seen repeatedly, ten times or more. The V call is TRBV28, the J call TRBJ2-3, with 7 bases fitting TRBD1. This CDR3 contains 16 residues. In germline, CDR1 is MDHEN, CDR2 SYDVKM. With 2 bases clipped from V and 0 bases from J, the junction kept 5 bases outside the gene matches. The chain's CDR3 is CASSLNAGGSTDTQYF. As DNA, the CDR3 is TGTGCCAGCAGTTTAAATGCAGGGGGTAGCACAGATACGCAGTATTTT.

This clonotype turned up a few times. The chain links TRBV12-3 or TRBV12-4 to TRBJ1-5; D ambiguous. V lost 5 bases to trimming and J lost 9 bases, with 8 bases between them. This CDR3 has 11 amino acids. CDR3 sequence: CASSAGGPQHF. The CDR3 coding sequence is TGTGCCAGCAGTGCGGGTGGGCCCCAGCATTTT.

This clonotype was detected many times. The V and J genes are TRBV12-3 or TRBV12-4 and TRBJ1-1; tentatively, D is TRBD1 (5 bases). CDR3 length: 14 residues. Trimming removed 7 bases from V and 5 bases from J, with 17 bases in between. The CDR3 bases are TGTGCCAGCACCGGGGCGCTCGTTAGAACTGAAGCTTTCTTT. The encoded protein is CASTGALVRTEAFF.

This clonotype was detected ten times or more. V and J are TRBV7-2 and TRBJ2-1; D is unclear. V shed 5 bases and J shed 1 base, with 12 bases lying between them. Germline loops: CDR1 SGHTA, CDR2 FQGNSA. The CDR3 length is 15 residues. In DNA, the CDR3 is TGTGCCAGCAGCCCGAAATTGGGGTCCTACAATGAGCAGTTCTTC. Translation: CASSPKLGSYNEQFF. Full variable domain (outside the CDR3, taken from reference TRBV7-2 and TRBJ2-1): GAGVSQSPSNKVTEKGKDVELRCDPISGHTALYWYRQSLGQGLEFLIYFQGNSAPDKSGLPSDRFSAERTGGSVSTLTIQRTQQEDSAVYLCASSPKLGSYNEQFFGPGTRLTVL.

Ten or more counts support this clonotype. The chain has TRBV28 and TRBJ1-1, with unresolved D. The CDR3 is made up of 11 amino acids. CDR1 MDHEN and CDR2 SYDVKM come from the germline V gene. V was trimmed by 6 bases and J by 3 bases, leaving 5 bases between them. DNA for the CDR3: TGTGCCAGCAGATCATACACTGAAGCTTTCTTT. It specifies CASRSYTEAFF.

This clonotype has at least ten counts. The chain recombines TRBV6-1 with TRBJ2-6; unclear D gene. The germline V and J ends were trimmed by 0 bases and 4 bases, with 16 bases remaining between them. From germline, CDR1 is MNHNS and CDR2 SASEGT. The CDR3 length is 18 residues. The CDR3 nucleotides are TGTGCCAGCAGTGAAGCGTACGCAACGGCCTCCGGGGCCAACGTCCTGACTTTC. This sequence encodes CASSEAYATASGANVLTF.

At least ten counts were recorded for this clonotype. The chain couples TRBV27 to TRBJ2-4; 9 bases agree with TRBD2. The ends lost 4 bases at V and 8 bases at J; junction bases unmatched: 12. The CDR3 covers 16 residues. Germline V lookup: CDR1 MNHEY, CDR2 SMNVEV (reference sequence). The CDR3 DNA sequence: TGTGCCAGCAGTTCGTCACATAGCGGGAGCGGTGACATTCAGTACTTC. Protein: CASSSSHSGSGDIQYF.

The rearrangement links TRBV27 to TRBJ2-7, with D maybe TRBD2 (7 bases). The ends were cut back, 2 bases at V and 2 bases at J, with 13 bases in the middle. Germline assignment: CDR1 MNHEY and CDR2 SMNVEV (reference sequence). This CDR3 region has 15 residues. CDR3 bases: TGTGCCAGCAGTTTACGGGGGGCTCCCACCTACGAGCAGTACTTC. Amino acids: CASSLRGAPTYEQYF.

About this clonotype itself: An end of the junction differs from the germline gene, which may be a read error. The gene calls are TRBV11-3 and TRBJ2-7; perhaps D is TRBD1 or TRBD2 (5 bases each). CDR1 and CDR2 from the germline V gene are SGHNT and YENEEA. The CDR3 is made up of 15 amino acids. CDR3 amino acids: CASSLAPGPSCEQYF. The CDR3 region has the DNA TGTGCCAGCAGCTTAGCCCCGGGACCCTCCTGCGAGCAGTACTTC.

Ten or more counts support this clonotype. The chain carries TRBV12-3 or TRBV12-4 and TRBJ2-3, with TRBD2 matching over 9 bases. The CDR3 runs to 20 residues. Trimming cost V 5 bases and J 0 bases; bases outside gene matches: 18. The CDR3 DNA reads TGTGCCAGCAGTCGTGGCGGGAGGGCCTGGACCGGGTTGAGCACAGATACGCAGTATTTT. Protein product: CASSRGGRAWTGLSTDTQYF.

This clonotype was recorded many times. This chain uses TRBV20-1 with TRBJ1-5; possibly TRBD1 for D (6 bases). The V end was cut by 3 bases, the J end by 3 bases, with 15 bases between. This CDR3 spans 15 amino acids. Germline V CDR1 and CDR2: DFQATT, SNEGSKA (reference sequence). The CDR3 sequence: CSARANRAFNQPQHF. The DNA of the CDR3 is TGCAGTGCTAGGGCCAACAGGGCCTTCAATCAGCCCCAGCATTTT.

In its sample, this clonotype was seen many times. The J gene is TRBJ2-5, the V gene TRBV6-2 or TRBV6-3; possibly TRBD1 for D (6 bases). CDR1 is MNHEY and CDR2 is SVGEGT in the germline V gene. V was trimmed by 10 bases and J by 5 bases, leaving 17 bases between them. This CDR3 region has 13 residues. The CDR3 reads CATKEDRGETQYF. The CDR3, as DNA: TGTGCCACCAAGGAGGACAGAGGGGAGACCCAGTACTTC.

This clonotype has at least ten counts. The rearrangement links TRBV15 to TRBJ2-7, with D perhaps TRBD1 (5 bases). There are 14 residues in the CDR3. V was cut by 4 bases and J by 1 base, with 11 bases left in between. CDR1 LNHNV and CDR2 YYDKDF come from the germline V gene (reference sequence). The CDR3 coding sequence is TGTGCCACCAGCATGGGGCAGGGTTCCTACGAGCAGTACTTC. Translating gives CATSMGQGSYEQYF.

V gene TRBV6-2 or TRBV6-3 combines with J gene TRBJ2-7; tentatively, D is TRBD2 (5 bases). Germline V gives CDR1 MNHEY, CDR2 SVGEGT. The CDR3 spans 14 residues. Trimming cost V 2 bases and J 3 bases, with 11 bases left between them. CDR3 residues: CASSYPSLIYEQYF. As DNA, the CDR3 is TGTGCCAGCAGTTACCCTAGCCTTATCTACGAGCAGTACTTC.

Remarks on this clonotype: One base away lies a much larger clone, so this may be a sequencing read error. The J gene is TRBJ1-5, the V gene TRBV27; D is possibly TRBD1 (5 bases). Germline V lookup: CDR1 MNHEY, CDR2 SMNVEV (reference sequence). CDR3 size: 13 residues. CDR3 sequence reads: CAGSSGAGQPQHF. The CDR3 DNA follows: TGTGCCGGCAGTTCGGGCGCAGGGCAGCCCCAGCATTTT.

This clonotype was detected many times. CDR3 sequence reads: CASSLRTADTQYF. The CDR3 region has the DNA TGTGCCAGCAGCTTAAGAACGGCAGATACGCAGTATTTT. The chain uses TRBV7-2 and TRBJ2-3; D remains unclear. The germline CDR1 and CDR2 sequences are SGHTA and FQGNSA. The CDR3 contains 13 residues. Deletions cut 2 bases from V and 4 bases from J, with 7 bases between.

In the case of this clonotype: A read error may account for a junction end that differs from germline. This chain links TRBV5-1 with TRBJ1-4, with 9 nucleotides matching TRBD1. CDR1 and CDR2 from the germline V gene are SGHRS and YFSETQ. CDR3 size: 16 residues. The CDR3 spells CVSSPTQGQGGEKLFF. The DNA for the CDR3 is TGCGTCAGCAGCCCCACTCAGGGACAGGGCGGGGAAAAACTGTTTTTT. The full variable domain, rest sourced from reference TRBV5-1 and TRBJ1-4, is KAGVTQTPRYLIKTRGQQVTLSCSPISGHRSVSWYQQTPGQGLQFLFEYFSETQRNKGNFPGRFSGRQFSNSRSEMNVSTLELGDSALYLCVSSPTQGQGGEKLFFGSGTQLSVL.

This clonotype was counted at least ten times. The chain employs TRBV14 and TRBJ1-5, with TRBD1 identical over 7 bases. Germline V CDR1 and CDR2: SGHDN, FVKESK. After removal of 1 base from V and 5 bases from J, the junction contained 8 bases not matched to a gene. The CDR3 has 16 amino acids. CDR3: CASSQVRQGGYQPQHF. CDR3 bases: TGTGCCAGCAGCCAAGTTAGACAGGGAGGATATCAGCCCCAGCATTTT. Supplemented by reference TRBV14 and TRBJ1-5, the full variable domain reads EAGVTQFPSHSVIEKGQTVTLRCDPISGHDNLYWYRRVMGKEIKFLLHFVKESKQDESGMPNNRFLAERTGGTYSTLKVQPAELEDSGVYFCASSQVRQGGYQPQHFGDGTRLSIL.